The TCR beta chain under discussion was sequenced for a study of chemoradiotherapy in HPV16-positive cancers. Whole-study context: Functional T-cell assays on a couple of HPV16-positive patients' cells defined candidate HPV-specific clones and common TCR motifs. Study conclusions and caveats: For HPV16-positive patients, expanding HPV-responsive T cells associated with longer recurrence-free survival.

The V gene end was trimmed by 0 bases and the J gene end by 4 bases; junction bases not matched to a gene: 9. The germline gives CDR1 LGHNA, CDR2 YSLEER. The CDR3 contains 18 residues. TCRdb keeps only in-frame clones here, not all; method: immunoSEQ multiplex PCR. Of around 6,300 clones listed, 90% were seen once; the top ten hold about 1.8%. Remarks on this clone: What it binds is not known.

Source: blood, taken from a patient who underwent chemoradiotherapy. The V gene is TRBV4-3, the J gene TRBJ1-5; 10 bases are a match to TRBD1. The receptor was isolated from a human donor with HPV-associated anogenital cancer. The CDR3 DNA is TGCGCCAGCAGCCAAGACGTGACCGGGACAGGGGAAAATCAGCCCCAGCATTTT. This encodes CASSQDVTGTGENQPQHF.